The 18 T cell receptor beta chains in this list originate from one sample, sequenced in a study of blood T cells in healthy people across ages. The authors ran a second PCR of about 7 to 11 cycles using a sample-barcoded 5' primer and a J-beta primer mix. In TCRdb, the 5' RACE reads were re-called with MiXCR into one record per CDR3 protein. The sample yields 1.5 million to 2 million distinct CDR3 sequences, 28% seen once. Source material: blood. Receptor source: a woman aged 30 to 39 in good health.

In regard to this clonotype: At one of its ends the junction is not consistent with the germline gene, which may arise from a read error. The V gene is TRBV7-9, the J gene TRBJ2-3, with TRBD2 as a possible D gene (5 bases). The CDR3 totals 12 residues. CDR1 SEHNR and CDR2 FQNEAQ come from the germline V gene (reference sequence). This chain's CDR3 is CTSSGDPDTQYF. CDR3 bases: TGTACCAGCAGCGGAGATCCGGATACACAGTATTTT. Filled out from reference TRBV7-9 and TRBJ2-3, the complete variable domain reads DTGVSQNPRHKITKRGQNVTFRCDPISEHNRLYWYRQTLGQGPEFLTYFQNEAQLEKSRLLSDRFSAERPKGSFSTLEIQRTEQGDSAMYLCTSSGDPDTQYFGPGTRLTVL.

CDR3 nucleotides: TGTGCCAGCAGCCCCGAGGCTAGTACAGTTTACAATGAGCAGTTCTTC. Protein sequence: CASSPEASTVYNEQFF. The chain carries TRBV7-2 and TRBJ2-1; D remains unclear. From germline, CDR1 is SGHTA and CDR2 FQGNSA. V was pared by 5 bases and J by 4 bases, with 18 bases between. The CDR3 has 16 amino acids. Full variable domain (remainder filled in from reference TRBV7-2 and TRBJ2-1): GAGVSQSPSNKVTEKGKDVELRCDPISGHTALYWYRQSLGQGLEFLIYFQGNSAPDKSGLPSDRFSAERTGGSVSTLTIQRTQQEDSAVYLCASSPEASTVYNEQFFGPGTRLTVL.

V is TRBV5-1 and J is TRBJ2-7; D is ambiguous. Germline V gives CDR1 SGHRS, CDR2 YFSETQ. V shed 4 bases and J shed 0 bases, with 11 bases lying between them. The length of the CDR3 is 14 residues. CDR3 region: CASSPPSSSYEQYF. In nucleotides, the CDR3 is TGCGCCAGCAGCCCCCCGTCCAGCTCCTACGAGCAGTACTTC.

The sample holds many counts of this clonotype. The chain carries TRBV29-1 and TRBJ2-4; weak D call: TRBD2 (6 bases). This CDR3 has 15 amino acids. Germline CDR1 SQVTM, CDR2 ANQGSEA. V was cut by 7 bases and J by 0 bases, with 16 bases left in between. The CDR3: CSAELASLAKNIQYF. The CDR3 nucleotides read TGCAGCGCCGAACTAGCCTCTCTAGCCAAAAACATTCAGTACTTC. The full variable domain, its missing parts supplied by reference TRBV29-1 and TRBJ2-4, is SAVISQKPSRDICQRGTSLTIQCQVDSQVTMMFWYRQQPGQSLTLIATANQGSEATYESGFVIDKFPISRPNLTFSTLTVSNMSPEDSSIYLCSAELASLAKNIQYFGAGTRLSVL.

This chain links TRBV6-1 with TRBJ2-5, with D possibly TRBD2 on 7 matching bases. Trimming shortened V by 7 bases and J by 4 bases, and 19 bases separated the two germline ends. This CDR3 contains 15 residues. Germline V gene sequence: CDR1 MNHNS, CDR2 SASEGT. The CDR3 DNA reads TGTGCCAGCACGGAAGGGGGGGGAAGGTCAGAGACCCAGTACTTC. It translates to CASTEGGGRSETQYF.

The rearrangement links TRBV6-5 to TRBJ2-6; D gene unclear. This CDR3 has 16 amino acids. Trimming took 0 bases from V and 1 from J, leaving 7 bases between them. Germline CDR1 reads MNHEY; CDR2 reads SVGAGI. The CDR3 coding sequence is TGTGCCAGCAGTTACTCGAAACGGTCTGGGGCCAACGTCCTGACTTTC. It encodes CASSYSKRSGANVLTF.

The J gene is TRBJ2-1, the V gene TRBV20-1; 10 bases line up with TRBD2. The junction had 5 bases not matched to a gene; V was cut back by 0 bases and J by 9 bases. This CDR3 comprises 14 residues. Germline assignment: CDR1 DFQATT and CDR2 SNEGSKA (reference sequence). CDR3 residues: CSARELAGVPEQFF. The CDR3 DNA is TGCAGTGCTAGAGAGCTAGCGGGAGTTCCTGAGCAGTTCTTC.

This clonotype was seen a few times. V is TRBV6-6 and J is TRBJ1-2; no firm D call. This CDR3 has 13 amino acids. From germline, CDR1 is MNHNY and CDR2 SVGAGI (reference sequence). Trimming stripped 5 bases from V and 3 bases from J, with 10 bases between. The CDR3 region has the DNA TGTGCCAGCAGTGATCTCCGGGACTATGGCTACACCTTC. Translation gives CASSDLRDYGYTF.

This clonotype was observed a few times. The J gene is TRBJ2-5, the V gene TRBV2; 7 bases fit TRBD1. This CDR3 has 14 residues. Germline V gene sequence: CDR1 SNHLY, CDR2 FYNNEI. V gave up 6 bases and J gave up 2 bases; unmatched junction bases: 6. In DNA, the CDR3 is TGTGCCAGCAGACCCGGGACAGCACAAGAGACCCAGTACTTC. Residues: CASRPGTAQETQYF.

With regard to this clonotype: A junction boundary mismatches the germline segment, possibly from a read error. The chain has TRBV7-9 and TRBJ2-5; the D gene is possibly TRBD2 (6 bases). CDR1 and CDR2 (germline): SEHNR, FQNEAQ (reference sequence). The CDR3 totals 12 residues. Here the CDR3 reads CASSSISSVRRF. DNA of the CDR3: TGTGCCAGCAGCTCGATTTCTAGCGTTCGGAGGTTC.

This clonotype has ten or more counts. The genes are TRBV5-1 and TRBJ2-4, with 9 bases aligning to TRBD1. Germline CDR1 is SGHRS and CDR2 is YFSETQ. This CDR3 comprises 14 residues. V lost 3 bases to trimming and J lost 8 bases; unmatched junction nucleotides: 6. CDR3 in amino acids: CASSSRRTGDIQYF. The CDR3 DNA sequence: TGCGCCAGCAGCTCCCGGAGGACAGGGGACATTCAGTACTTC.

V and J are TRBV20-1 and TRBJ2-5; no reliable D call. The CDR3 extends over 11 amino acids. Germline V gene lookup returns CDR1 DFQATT and CDR2 SNEGSKA (reference sequence). V gave up 5 bases and J gave up 2 bases, with 6 bases separating them. The CDR3: CSAPRQETQYF. CDR3 nucleotide sequence: TGCAGTGCTCCCCGACAAGAGACCCAGTACTTC.

This clonotype was counted once. The chain joins TRBV20-1 to TRBJ2-1; the match to TRBD2 covers 11 bases. The germline CDR1 and CDR2 sequences are DFQATT and SNEGSKA (reference sequence). There are 14 residues in the CDR3. The CDR3 coding sequence is TGCAGCATATACGGGACTAGCGGTGAGGATGAGCAGTTCTTC. The encoded protein is CSIYGTSGEDEQFF.

This clonotype was recorded a few times. The chain employs TRBV12-3 or TRBV12-4 and TRBJ1-2; TRBD1 might be the D (6 bases). V lost 4 bases to trimming and J lost 11 bases, with 17 bases between them. This CDR3 has 13 residues. The CDR3 spells CASSSSLDRGYTF. Here the CDR3 DNA reads TGTGCCAGCAGTTCCAGCCTGGACAGAGGGTACACCTTC.

The CDR3 region has the DNA TGCGCCAGCAGCGGGGGTCAGGGAGGAAACACTGAAGCTTTCTTT. Protein: CASSGGQGGNTEAFF. The V and J genes are TRBV5-1 and TRBJ1-1; tentatively, D is TRBD1 (5 bases). The CDR3 totals 15 residues. Trimming took 4 bases from V and 2 from J, leaving 15 bases between them. Looked up from germline, CDR1 is SGHRS and CDR2 is YFSETQ. Using reference TRBV5-1 and TRBJ1-1 for the parts outside the CDR3, the full variable domain is KAGVTQTPRYLIKTRGQQVTLSCSPISGHRSVSWYQQTPGQGLQFLFEYFSETQRNKGNFPGRFSGRQFSNSRSEMNVSTLELGDSALYLCASSGGQGGNTEAFFGQGTRLTVV.

This clonotype was counted a few times. The chain employs TRBV6-5 and TRBJ1-1; 11 bases line up with TRBD1. Germline CDR1 reads MNHEY; CDR2 reads SVGAGI. J was trimmed by 5 bases and V by 5 bases; bases with no gene match: 10. The CDR3 consists of 16 residues. The CDR3 sequence is CASSRKDRGRRTEAFF. CDR3 DNA sequence: TGTGCCAGCAGTAGGAAGGACAGGGGGCGACGGACTGAAGCTTTCTTT.

The chain uses TRBV20-1 and TRBJ1-2; 7 bases are a match to TRBD1. This CDR3 is built from 12 residues. The germline gives CDR1 DFQATT, CDR2 SNEGSKA (reference sequence). The V gene end was trimmed by 6 bases and the J gene end by 8 bases; junction bases not matched to a gene: 9. CDR3 DNA sequence: TGCAGTGCAGGGGGCGGAGAATCGGGCTACACCTTC. It translates to CSAGGGESGYTF.

The rearrangement links TRBV5-1 to TRBJ2-7, with D maybe TRBD2 (5 bases). Germline V lookup: CDR1 SGHRS, CDR2 YFSETQ. The CDR3 is made up of 16 amino acids. Trimming removed 4 bases from V and 0 bases from J, with 17 bases in between. The CDR3 DNA reads TGCGCCAGCAGCACCCGGTCCGGACTCAGCTCCTACGAGCAGTACTTC. It is translated as CASSTRSGLSSYEQYF.